Listed below are T cell receptor beta chains from one sample, sequenced in a study of cytomegalovirus exposure and HLA in healthy donors. TCRdb's table, derived via immunoSEQ multiplex PCR, lists solely in-frame clones and lacks some. The sample lists 120,000 to 150,000 clones; over 60% were seen once. The sample comprised PBMCs. Receptors were obtained from a male donor in good health and CMV-seropositive. Each CDR3 is given with its conserved first and last residue. D genes are given only for firm matches. Only some rows state a clone size, as once, few, many or a class for expanded clones.

j_gene,abundance,v_gene,d_gene,len,CDR3nt,CDR3aa
TRBJ1-5,once,TRBV2,.,14,TGTGCCAGCAGTAGGACAGATCTCAATCAGCCCCAGCATTTT,CASSRTDLNQPQHF
TRBJ2-2,.,TRBV5-1,.,16,TGCGCCAGCAGCTTGGAAGGGCTAGCTAACACCGGGGAGCTGTTTTTT,CASSLEGLANTGELFF
TRBJ1-2,.,TRBV7-3,TRBD1,13,TGTGCCAGCAGCCCCGCGGCAGGGGGCGACTACACCTTC,CASSPAAGGDYTF
TRBJ2-7,.,TRBV5-4,.,16,TGTGCCAGCAGCTTGCCGGGGTCTCAGGGGTCCTACGAGCAGTACTTC,CASSLPGSQGSYEQYF
TRBJ1-5,.,TRBV7-6,.,17,TGTGCCAGCAGCCTTTCTCCTCCGGGGGATAGCAATCAGCCCCAGCATTTT,CASSLSPPGDSNQPQHF
TRBJ1-6,.,TRBV6-5,TRBD1,14,TGTGCCACCCCCGGGACAGGGAACAATTCACCCCTCCACTTT,CATPGTGNNSPLHF
TRBJ2-5,.,TRBV29-1,.,10,TGCAGCGCCCAACAAGAGACCCAGTACTTC,CSAQQETQYF
TRBJ2-3,once,TRBV28,TRBD2,17,TGTGCCAGCAGTGCCGCTAGCGGGGGGGCTAGCACAGATACGCAGTATTTT,CASSAASGGASTDTQYF
TRBJ1-1,.,TRBV6-1,TRBD1,20,TGTGCCAGCAGTGAATACCATGATTCGGGACAGGGGCTCCTGAACACTGAAGCTTTCTTT,CASSEYHDSGQGLLNTEAFF
TRBJ1-1,.,TRBV5-8,.,13,TGCGCCAGCAGCTTGGCAGGGAACACTGAAGCTTTCTTT,CASSLAGNTEAFF
TRBJ2-3,.,TRBV9,TRBD2,18,TGTGCCAGCAGCGTAGAGGCTAGCGGGGGGGTCATCAGAGATACGCAGTATTTT,CASSVEASGGVIRDTQYF
TRBJ2-3,.,TRBV4-1,TRBD2,20,TGCGCCAGCAGCCAACCGGGACTAGCGGGGGGCCGCGACAGCACAGATACGCAGTATTTT,CASSQPGLAGGRDSTDTQYF
TRBJ2-7,.,TRBV5-1,TRBD1,15,TGCGCCAGCAGCTTGGAGGGGGACAGGGTCAACGAGCAGTACTTC,CASSLEGDRVNEQYF
TRBJ1-3,.,TRBV13,.,15,TGTGCCAGCAGCTTAGGGTCAGTCTCTGGAAACACCATATATTTT,CASSLGSVSGNTIYF
TRBJ2-7,.,TRBV7-2,.,14,TGTGCCAGCAGCTTACTCAGGGTGTTCTACGAGCAGTACTTC,CASSLLRVFYEQYF
TRBJ1-1,.,TRBV5-6,.,14,TGTGCCAGCAGCTTTCTAATGATGAACACTGAAGCTTTCTTT,CASSFLMMNTEAFF
TRBJ2-1,.,TRBV6-5,.,13,TGTGCCAGCAGTTACTCCATCTCGGGTGAGCAGTTCTTC,CASSYSISGEQFF
TRBJ2-7,.,TRBV6-5,.,14,TGTGCCAGCAGTTACTTGGACTCATCCTACGAGCAGTACTTC,CASSYLDSSYEQYF
TRBJ1-4,.,TRBV19,.,18,TGTGCCAGTAGTATAGATTACGGCAGGCCCTACCTAAATGAAAAACTGTTTTTT,CASSIDYGRPYLNEKLFF
TRBJ1-1,.,TRBV11-2,.,16,TGTGCCAGCAGCTTAGGTTTGGACAGAATGAACACTGAAGCTTTCTTT,CASSLGLDRMNTEAFF
TRBJ1-2,.,TRBV10-3,TRBD1,15,TGTGCCACCAAAAAGACAGGGGACCACTCCTATGGCTACACCTTC,CATKKTGDHSYGYTF
TRBJ1-2,once,TRBV4-1,TRBD1,18,TGCGCCAGCAGCCACCTCCTTCGGGGACAGGGCTCTAACTATGGCTACACCTTC,CASSHLLRGQGSNYGYTF
TRBJ2-5,.,TRBV18,.,15,TGTGCCAGCTCATCTATGAACCAGGGGTTTGGAGAGCAGTACTTC,CASSSMNQGFGEQYF
TRBJ2-3,.,TRBV19,TRBD2,15,TGTGCCAGTAGTTCACTAGCGGGAGGTTCCCATACGCAGTATTTT,CASSSLAGGSHTQYF
TRBJ2-1,few,TRBV28,TRBD2,19,TGTGCCAGCAACGTAGTAGTCCACCCTAGCGGGAGCTCCTACAATGAGCAGTTCTTC,CASNVVVHPSGSSYNEQFF
TRBJ2-4,.,TRBV7-2,.,14,TGTGCCAGCAGCTTATCGCAGGGGAAAAACATTCAGTACTTC,CASSLSQGKNIQYF
TRBJ2-7,once,TRBV7-8,.,16,TGTGCCAGCAGCTTGGGCGATGGGCAGACCGAATACGAGCAGTACTTC,CASSLGDGQTEYEQYF
TRBJ2-7,.,TRBV6-1,TRBD1,15,TGTGCCAGCAGCTCTTTAGGACAGGCGCCCTACGAGCAGTACTTC,CASSSLGQAPYEQYF
TRBJ2-2,.,TRBV9,.,14,TGTGCCAGCACCGGGGAGTGGGACACCGGGGAGCTGTTTTTT,CASTGEWDTGELFF
TRBJ2-2,.,TRBV6-1,TRBD1,16,TGTGCCAGCAGTGAATTGGACAGGGCAAACACCGGGGAGCTGTTTTTT,CASSELDRANTGELFF
TRBJ2-5,.,TRBV4-2,.,14,TGTGCCAGCAGCCAGGGGGGGCCGATAGAGACCCAGTACTTC,CASSQGGPIETQYF
TRBJ2-1,.,TRBV7-9,TRBD2,15,TGTGCCAGCACCGAACGAGCGGGAGGAGACATTGAGCAGTTCTTC,CASTERAGGDIEQFF
TRBJ1-1,.,TRBV9,.,12,TGTGCCAGCAGCGTAGCTCAGGGGGAAGCTTTCTTT,CASSVAQGEAFF
TRBJ2-7,.,TRBV4-1,TRBD2,17,TGCGCCAGCAGCCAGGACAGGACTAGCGGGGGCTCCTACGAGCAGTACTTC,CASSQDRTSGGSYEQYF